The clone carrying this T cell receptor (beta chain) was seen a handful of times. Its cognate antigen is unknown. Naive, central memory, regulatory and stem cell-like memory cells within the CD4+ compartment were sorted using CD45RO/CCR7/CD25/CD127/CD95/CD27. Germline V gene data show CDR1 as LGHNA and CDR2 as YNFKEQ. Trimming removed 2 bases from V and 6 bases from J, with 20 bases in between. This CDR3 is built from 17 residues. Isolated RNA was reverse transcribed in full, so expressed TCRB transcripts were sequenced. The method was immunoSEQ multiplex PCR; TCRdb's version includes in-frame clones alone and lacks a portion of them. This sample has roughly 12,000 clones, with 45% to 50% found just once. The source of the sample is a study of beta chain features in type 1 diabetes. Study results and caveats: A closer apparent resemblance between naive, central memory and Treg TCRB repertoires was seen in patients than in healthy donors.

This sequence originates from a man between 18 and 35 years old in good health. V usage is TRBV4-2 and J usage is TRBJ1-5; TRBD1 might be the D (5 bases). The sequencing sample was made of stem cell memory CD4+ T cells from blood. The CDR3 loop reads CASSQSTRRDGGQPQHF. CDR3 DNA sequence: TGTGCCAGCAGCCAAAGTACGCGGCGGGACGGAGGTCAGCCCCAGCATTTT.